This TCR beta chain was captured by sequencing in a study of T cell changes during pregnancy in multiple sclerosis. Using immunoSEQ multiplex PCR, the repertoire was profiled, and TCRdb retains in-frame clones only, with some absent. In the table there are 50,000 or so clones, about nine tenths of which are singletons. The length of the CDR3 is 14 residues. V shed 3 bases and J shed 0 bases, with 5 bases lying between them. Germline values: CDR1 KGHSH, CDR2 LQKENI. J is TRBJ2-2 and V is TRBV18; D is unresolved. The receptor was derived from a female donor with multiple sclerosis, enrolled in a pregnancy study. The starting material was CD4+ T cells from peripheral blood mononuclear cells, obtained in the second trimester of pregnancy. This CDR3 reads CASSPRANTGELFF. DNA for the CDR3: TGTGCCAGCTCACCCCGCGCGAACACCGGGGAGCTGTTTTTT.